This T cell receptor (beta chain) is drawn from a study of cytomegalovirus exposure and HLA in healthy donors. Looking at the study overall: An early data release held 79 million or so unique TCRs from HLA-typed donors. Study-level results: With DRB1 most and HLA-C fewest, TCR association rates differed between HLA loci in a later analysis. Upon later analysis, HLA-associated TCR beta chains proved more clonally expanded than other, equally common chains.

Researchers ran the PCR with 60 Vbeta and 13 Jbeta primers. Original data processing: Later work found 65 million to 100 million unique TCR beta chains, with roughly 11 million shared. Measured with immunoSEQ multiplex PCR; TCRdb has only the in-frame clones, and not every one. That table furnishes V, J and clone size, whereas the DNA furnished D and trimming. The sample comprises approximately 81,000 clones, 70% to 85% of which are singletons, and 2% to 2.5% rests with the top ten. In regard to this clone: Its antigen is as yet unknown.

The sample comprised PBMCs. The sequence was obtained from a woman in her fifties or sixties in good health and CMV-seronegative.

CDR3 sequence reads: CASSYRGFYGYTF. The CDR3 DNA reads TGTGCCAGCAGTTACAGGGGCTTCTATGGCTACACCTTC. The chain uses TRBV6-5 and TRBJ1-2, with a weak D call TRBD1 (5 bases). Deletions cut 2 bases from V and 4 bases from J, with 8 bases between. Germline V CDR1 and CDR2: MNHEY, SVGAGI. This CDR3 comprises 13 residues.